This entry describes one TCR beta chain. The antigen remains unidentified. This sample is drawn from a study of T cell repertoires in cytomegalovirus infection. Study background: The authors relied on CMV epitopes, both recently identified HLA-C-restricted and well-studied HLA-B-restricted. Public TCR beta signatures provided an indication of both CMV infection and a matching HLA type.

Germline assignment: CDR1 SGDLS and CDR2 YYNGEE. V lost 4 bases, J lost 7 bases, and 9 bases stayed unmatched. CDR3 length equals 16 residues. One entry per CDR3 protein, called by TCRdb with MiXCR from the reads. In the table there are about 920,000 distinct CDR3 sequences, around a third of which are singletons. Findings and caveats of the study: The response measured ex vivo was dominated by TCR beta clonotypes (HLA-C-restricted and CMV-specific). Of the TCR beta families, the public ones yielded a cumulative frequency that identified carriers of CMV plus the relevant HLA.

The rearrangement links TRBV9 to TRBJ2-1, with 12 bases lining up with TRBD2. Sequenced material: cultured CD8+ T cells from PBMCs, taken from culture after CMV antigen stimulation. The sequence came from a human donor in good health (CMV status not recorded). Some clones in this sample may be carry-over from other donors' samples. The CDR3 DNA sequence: TGTGCCAGCAGCACCAGACTAGCGGGGGCGGGAAATGAGCAGTTCTTC. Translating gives CASSTRLAGAGNEQFF. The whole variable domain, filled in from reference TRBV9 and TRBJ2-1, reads DSGVTQTPKHLITATGQRVTLRCSPRSGDLSVYWYQQSLDQGLQFLIQYYNGEERAKGNILERFSAQQFPDLHSELNLSSLELGDSALYFCASSTRLAGAGNEQFFGPGTRLTVL.